This T cell receptor (beta chain) was sequenced during a study of T cell repertoires in cytomegalovirus infection. Study-wide results and caveats: Summed frequency of public TCR beta families distinguished CMV carriers with the relevant HLA.

Comment on this clonotype: Its matching antigen is unknown. This could be a read error, since a much larger clone is one nucleotide away.

This CDR3 is built from 16 residues. Germline-derived CDR1 and CDR2 are SGHVS and FQNEAQ. TCRdb ran MiXCR on the reads and lists one entry per CDR3 protein. The table includes some 450,000 distinct CDR3 sequences, approximately 31% detected once. The J gene is TRBJ1-1, the V gene TRBV7-8; 7 bases line up with TRBD1. The clonotype was recovered from a human donor in good health (CMV status not recorded). Some clones in this sample may be carry-over from other donors' samples. Sequenced: PBMCs. CDR3 DNA sequence: TGTTCCAGCAGCTTCCGGGACAGCTATCTGAACACTGAAGCTTTCTTT. It translates to CSSSFRDSYLNTEAFF.